The 9 T cell receptor beta chains presented below share a single source sample, sequenced in a study of blood T cell repertoires in COVID-19. Clones were read by immunoSEQ multiplex PCR, and TCRdb kept only the in-frame ones, dropping some. The sample contains approximately 200,000 clones, approximately 80% of which appear only once. The source material was peripheral blood. These receptors were collected from a woman aged 60-75 years who had recovered from COVID-19.

The rearrangement joins TRBV7-8 to TRBJ2-1; 9 bases align to TRBD2. V lost 8 bases and J lost 9; bases outside the gene matches: 14. In germline, CDR1 is SGHVS, CDR2 FQNEAQ. The length of the CDR3 is 15 residues. The CDR3 spells CASAQAGGYPTEQFF. The DNA of the CDR3 is TGTGCCAGCGCTCAAGCGGGGGGATATCCCACTGAGCAGTTCTTC.

The chain combines TRBV29-1 with TRBJ2-7; the match to TRBD2 covers 7 bases. V was pared by 4 bases and J by 6 bases, with 9 bases of the junction left unmatched. The germline gives CDR1 SQVTM, CDR2 ANQGSEA. The CDR3 runs to 13 residues. The CDR3 DNA sequence: TGCAGCGTTGTTGCGGGGACGGGGGGCGAGCAGTACTTC. Encoded protein: CSVVAGTGGEQYF.

This chain uses TRBV4-1 with TRBJ2-3; TRBD1 matches at 9 bases. The CDR3 extends over 17 amino acids. The V and J ends lost 2 bases and 3 bases, in that order; junction bases with no gene match: 9. In germline, CDR1 is MGHRA, CDR2 YSYEKL. The CDR3 here is CASSQRQGGIGTDTQYF. CDR3 DNA: TGCGCCAGCAGCCAAAGACAGGGGGGTATCGGAACAGATACGCAGTATTTT.

This clone has just one count. The chain carries TRBV5-1 and TRBJ2-1, with D possibly TRBD2 on 6 matching bases. CDR1 is SGHRS, CDR2 YFSETQ, per germline. The V gene lost 0 bases and the J gene lost 2 bases, with 12 bases spanning the gap. CDR3 length: 16 amino acids. Here the CDR3 DNA reads TGCGCCAGCAGCTTGGAAACGCGGGGCGCCTACAATGAGCAGTTCTTC. Translated, it gives CASSLETRGAYNEQFF.

The J gene is TRBJ1-4, the V gene TRBV6-6; 9 nucleotides line up with TRBD1. J was trimmed by 5 bases and V by 10 bases; bases with no gene match: 5. Per germline, CDR1 MNHNY and CDR2 SVGAGI (reference sequence). CDR3 length equals 13 residues. Here the CDR3 reads CATETGGNEKLFF. The CDR3 DNA reads as TGTGCCACCGAAACAGGGGGCAATGAAAAACTGTTTTTT.

This clone was detected once. V gene TRBV15 combines with J gene TRBJ2-1, with 8 bases identical to TRBD2. The germline V gene has CDR1 LNHNV and CDR2 YYDKDF (reference sequence). This CDR3 is 15 amino acids long. The V segment lost 4 bases and the J segment 6 bases; nucleotides outside the gene matches: 8. For the CDR3, the DNA is TGTGCCACCAGCAATGAAGGGAGCGGGGGCAATGAGCAGTTCTTC. This sequence encodes CATSNEGSGGNEQFF.

This clone was detected a few times. This sequence joins TRBV18 and TRBJ1-1; D gene uncertain. Germline CDR1 and CDR2: KGHSH and LQKENI. The length of the CDR3 is 14 residues. V lost 1 base to trimming and J lost 0 bases, with 6 bases between them. The CDR3 DNA sequence: TGTGCCAGCTCACCACAGAGTTTGAACACTGAAGCTTTCTTT. Residues: CASSPQSLNTEAFF.

This sequence joins TRBV6-5 and TRBJ1-5; 9 bases align to TRBD1. V gave up 6 bases and J gave up 4 bases; unmatched junction bases: 1. CDR1 is MNHEY, CDR2 SVGAGI, per germline. The CDR3 runs 13 residues. The CDR3 sequence is CASSGTGNQPQHF. For the CDR3, the DNA is TGTGCCAGCAGCGGGACAGGGAATCAGCCCCAGCATTTT.

The genes are TRBV3-1 (or the pseudogene TRBV3-2) and TRBJ2-1; D might be TRBD1 (5 bases). Between the trimmed V and J ends, which lost 4 bases and 15 bases, there was a span of 22 bases. The CDR3 length is 14 residues. The germline V gene has CDR1 LGHDT and CDR2 YNNKEL (reference sequence). Here the CDR3 DNA reads TGTGCCAGCAGCCTCACGCCCGCCTGGGGCCCTCGGTTCTTC. It codes for CASSLTPAWGPRFF.